What follows are 23 T cell receptor beta chains derived from one specimen sequenced in a study of tumor-infiltrating lymphocytes in primary liver carcinoma. Scientists recovered RNA and DNA together from roughly 18-30 mg of unsorted bulk tissue. TCR beta cDNA was prepared out of about 530 ng total RNA by means of a constant-region primer. Sequencing libraries for TCR beta derived from three nested multiplex PCR rounds that used slightly modified ARM-PCR. Researchers ran the first two PCR rounds for roughly 10 cycles each with TRBV1-TRBV30 forward primers and a C-beta reverse primer. TCRdb called the multiplex PCR reads again in MiXCR, with one record for every CDR3 protein. The sample has 90,000 to 140,000 distinct CDR3 sequences, approximately 82% seen once. The specimen sequenced was liver tumor tissue from sampling region 3. As to subset: tumor region T3, left-lateral pole. These receptors were taken from a man aged 35 to 55 with primary liver carcinoma and hepatitis B virus infection.

With regard to this clonotype: One end of the junction is discordant with germline, which a read error may explain. This rearrangement joins TRBV6-1 to TRBJ2-5, with 8 bases lining up with TRBD1. The CDR3 extends over 16 amino acids. Germline V gene sequence: CDR1 MNHNS, CDR2 SASEGT. CDR3 DNA: TGTGACAGTAGTGAAGAGGAAGGGACAGGCCAAGAGACCCAGCACTTC. Protein product: CDSSEEEGTGQETQHF.

This clonotype was recorded at least ten times. The gene calls are TRBV28 and TRBJ2-1; 13 bases align to TRBD2. J was trimmed by 0 bases and V by 3 bases; bases with no gene match: 8. Germline V gives CDR1 MDHEN, CDR2 SYDVKM. The CDR3 is 19 residues long. The CDR3 nucleotides are TGTGCCAGCAGTTTTGCGGGACTAGCGGGATTGAGCTCCTACAATGAGCAGTTCTTC. Encoded protein: CASSFAGLAGLSSYNEQFF.

J is TRBJ2-7 and V is TRBV7-9; TRBD2 agrees at 8 bases. Losses at the gene ends were 5 bases for V and 2 bases for J; bases not matched to a gene: 14. The CDR3 runs to 17 residues. In germline, CDR1 is SEHNR, CDR2 FQNEAQ (reference sequence). The DNA for the CDR3 is TGTGCCAGCAGCCCCTGGGGGTCGGCGGGAGGCCCCTACGAGCAGTACTTC. It yields the protein CASSPWGSAGGPYEQYF.

As to this clonotype: The conserved closing phenylalanine or tryptophan is absent in this CDR3, likely reflecting a read error. The V and J genes are TRBV6-6 and TRBJ2-3; D is tentatively TRBD1 or TRBD2 (5 bases each). Trimming removed 10 bases from V and 3 bases from J, with 14 bases in between. This CDR3 is 13 amino acids long. Germline V gene lookup returns CDR1 MNHNY and CDR2 SVGAGI (reference sequence). CDR3 DNA: TGTGCCAACACCAGGGAGAGTACAGATACGCAGTATTTG. It translates to CANTRESTDTQYL.

As concerns this clonotype: A junction end diverges from the germline sequence, so it may reflect a read error. The chain is built from TRBV6-2 or TRBV6-3 and TRBJ2-1; no clear D gene. The germline V gene encodes CDR1 MNHEY and CDR2 SVGEGT. The CDR3 covers 14 residues. CDR3 sequence (DNA): TGTGTCAGCAGTTACCTGATACTTGGAAATGAGCAGTTCTTC. This sequence encodes CVSSYLILGNEQFF.

The rearrangement links TRBV14 to TRBJ2-1, with D tentatively TRBD2 (5 bases). Germline V CDR1 and CDR2: SGHDN, FVKESK. This CDR3 has 16 amino acids. Between the trimmed V and J ends, which lost 7 bases and 5 bases, there was a span of 21 bases. CDR3 region: CASNAVARWVNNEQFF. DNA of the CDR3: TGTGCCAGCAATGCTGTAGCGAGATGGGTAAACAATGAGCAGTTCTTC.

Remarks on this clonotype: This CDR3 fails to terminate in the conserved phenylalanine or tryptophan, so it likely reflects a read error. Because the CDR3's place on the DNA is in doubt, the DNA is left out and the CDR3 is given as listed by TCRdb. The CDR3 spells CASGPTDTHYS. The chain employs TRBV6-1 and TRBJ2-3; the listed D gene, TRBD2, was not tested against the DNA. The germline CDR1 and CDR2 sequences are MNHNS and SASEGT. The length of the CDR3 is 11 amino acids, counting both ends.

This clonotype was counted only a few times. A much larger clone differs by one base, so this may be a read error. No conserved phenylalanine or tryptophan is present at the end of the CDR3, so a read error is the likely explanation. The J gene is TRBJ2-1, the V gene TRBV6-4; D is uncertain. The CDR3 loop spans 15 amino acids. The V end was cut by 3 bases, the J end by 0 bases, with 9 bases between. Germline V gene lookup returns CDR1 MRHNA and CDR2 SNTAGT. CDR3: CASSEVGNSYNEQFL. CDR3 sequence (DNA): TGTGCCAGCAGTGAAGTAGGAAACTCCTACAATGAGCAGTTCCTC.

Notes on this clonotype: One junction end does not reproduce the germline sequence, and a read error may be involved. The chain carries TRBV30 and TRBJ2-1; D is possibly TRBD2 (5 bases). This CDR3 contains 17 residues. Germline V gene data show CDR1 as GTSNPN and CDR2 as SVGIG (reference sequence). CDR3 bases: TGTGCCTGGAGTGTGTATGGAAGGTTAGCTAGCTACAATAAGCAGTTCTTC. Its protein is CAWSVYGRLASYNKQFF.

Note on this clonotype: The junction shows a germline mismatch at one end, possibly a read error. V usage is TRBV4-2 and J usage is TRBJ1-2; unclear D gene. The germline V gene has CDR1 LGHNA and CDR2 YNFKEQ. This CDR3 has 14 residues. DNA for the CDR3: TGTACCAGCAGCCAAGATAGGAGAGCGAATGGCTACACCTTC. Translating gives CTSSQDRRANGYTF.

For this clonotype: The junction does not match germline at one end; this may be a read error. The chain has TRBV6-1 and TRBJ1-6; the D gene is possibly TRBD1 (5 bases). Germline CDR1 reads MNHNS; CDR2 reads SASEGT. This CDR3 contains 16 residues. The CDR3 DNA reads as TGTGTCAGTAGTGCCGGGACGGATCTCTGGGTTTCACCCTTCCACTTT. Its translation: CVSSAGTDLWVSPFHF.

As to this clonotype: This may be a read error, as it is one base from a much larger clone. V gene TRBV12-3 or TRBV12-4 combines with J gene TRBJ1-2; D remains unclear. The CDR3 length is 13 residues. The CDR3 region is CVSSNLGTDGYTF. The CDR3 DNA sequence: TGTGTCAGCAGTAACCTCGGCACGGATGGCTACACCTTC.

V usage is TRBV29-1 and J usage is TRBJ2-3, with TRBD1 matching 7 bases. The CDR3 is 17 amino acids. Trimming at V came to 4 bases and at J to 5 bases, leaving 18 bases not matched to a gene. Germline CDR1 is SQVTM and CDR2 is ANQGSEA. The CDR3 loop is CSVVGPWTGFDRDTQYF. CDR3 coding DNA: TGCAGCGTTGTGGGGCCCTGGACAGGCTTTGACAGAGATACGCAGTATTTT.

As regards this clonotype: One end of the junction does not line up with germline, which may come from a read error. The gene calls are TRBV29-1 and TRBJ2-7, with 7 bases fitting TRBD2. The CDR3 has 11 amino acids. Germline V gene sequence: CDR1 SQVTM, CDR2 ANQGSEA. CDR3 amino acids: CGVEAGEKQYF. The CDR3 nucleotides read TGCGGCGTTGAGGCGGGAGAAAAGCAGTACTTC.

By share of the sample, this clonotype is large (0.1 to 1%). The J gene is TRBJ2-1, the V gene TRBV7-9, with D possibly TRBD1 on 5 matching bases. V was pared by 6 bases and J by 5 bases, with 17 bases between. Germline CDR1 and CDR2: SEHNR and FQNEAQ (reference sequence). The CDR3 is 15 residues long. CDR3 DNA: TGTGCCAGCAGTGACAGTTTATCCGAAAACAATGAGCAGTTCTTC. It yields the protein CASSDSLSENNEQFF. Variable domain in full (rest from reference TRBV7-9 and TRBJ2-1): DTGVSQNPRHKITKRGQNVTFRCDPISEHNRLYWYRQTLGQGPEFLTYFQNEAQLEKSRLLSDRFSAERPKGSFSTLEIQRTEQGDSAMYLCASSDSLSENNEQFFGPGTRLTVL.

The chain combines TRBV6-1 with TRBJ2-1, with 11 bases identical to TRBD2. Germline V lookup: CDR1 MNHNS, CDR2 SASEGT. The length of the CDR3 is 15 residues. The CDR3 DNA follows: TGTTCCATTGAAGGACTAGCGGGCTCCTACAATGAGCAGTTCTTC. Its protein product is CSIEGLAGSYNEQFF.

A remark on this clonotype: Germline and junction disagree at one end, which may indicate a read error. V gene TRBV29-1 combines with J gene TRBJ1-2; possibly TRBD1 for D (5 bases). CDR1 SQVTM and CDR2 ANQGSEA come from the germline V gene. The CDR3 runs 18 residues. The CDR3 DNA is TGCAACGTTGCGGCACCAACAGGAACTCAAGTGGCTAACTATGGCTACATCTTC. It yields the protein CNVAAPTGTQVANYGYIF.

The chain recombines TRBV29-1 with TRBJ1-3; no clear D gene. Germline assignment: CDR1 SQVTM and CDR2 ANQGSEA. The CDR3 covers 12 residues. This CDR3 reads CNGTWNGNTIYF. The DNA of the CDR3 is TGCAACGGTACATGGAATGGAAACACCATATATTTT. The whole variable domain, remainder taken from reference TRBV29-1 and TRBJ1-3, is SAVISQKPSRDICQRGTSLTIQCQVDSQVTMMFWYRQQPGQSLTLIATANQGSEATYESGFVIDKFPISRPNLTFSTLTVSNMSPEDSSIYLCNGTWNGNTIYFGEGSWLTVV.

The chain uses TRBV6-5 and TRBJ2-2, with 8 bases fitting TRBD2. The germline CDR1 and CDR2 sequences are MNHEY and SVGAGI. The CDR3 sequence is 18 residues long. After removal of 10 bases from V and 8 bases from J, the junction contained 24 bases not matched to a gene. The CDR3 DNA reads TGTGCCAACAGATCGACCCTCGGGACTAGGGGGAGAGGTGGGGAGCTGTTTTTT. Amino acids: CANRSTLGTRGRGGELFF.

As to this clonotype: The junction shows a germline mismatch at one end, possibly a read error. The rearrangement links TRBV11-3 to TRBJ1-5; TRBD1 is a possible D gene (5 bases). Germline V gives CDR1 SGHNT, CDR2 YENEEA. The CDR3 is made up of 15 amino acids. The DNA for the CDR3 is TGTGCCAGCGGCTTAGTTCTGGGGGTGGCTCAACCCCAGCATTTT. Protein: CASGLVLGVAQPQHF.

This clonotype has just a few counts. This chain connects TRBV4-2 to TRBJ2-7; tentatively, D is TRBD2 (6 bases). The CDR3 spans 16 residues. Germline V gene lookup returns CDR1 LGHNA and CDR2 YNFKEQ. This chain's CDR3 is CTSSQDRASGYYEQYF. The CDR3 DNA reads as TGTACTAGCAGCCAAGATAGGGCTAGTGGGTACTACGAGCAGTACTTC.

Note on this clonotype: The junction and the germline gene differ at one end; a read error may be behind it. This chain connects TRBV4-3 to TRBJ2-7, with 11 bases matching TRBD1. The CDR3 sequence is 15 residues long. Germline assignment: CDR1 LGHNA and CDR2 YSLEER. The CDR3 region is CASSHSWTGGYEQCF. The CDR3, as DNA: TGCGCCAGCAGCCACTCCTGGACAGGGGGCTACGAGCAGTGCTTC.

This clonotype has at least ten counts. V usage is TRBV6-2 or TRBV6-3 and J usage is TRBJ1-5; the match to TRBD1 covers 9 bases. CDR1 is MNHEY, CDR2 SVGEGT, per germline. This CDR3 is 15 amino acids long. V lost 6 bases to trimming and J lost 4 bases; unmatched junction nucleotides: 7. As DNA, the CDR3 is TGTGCCAGCAGCCCATGGGACAGGGTAAATCAGCCCCAGCATTTT. As protein: CASSPWDRVNQPQHF.